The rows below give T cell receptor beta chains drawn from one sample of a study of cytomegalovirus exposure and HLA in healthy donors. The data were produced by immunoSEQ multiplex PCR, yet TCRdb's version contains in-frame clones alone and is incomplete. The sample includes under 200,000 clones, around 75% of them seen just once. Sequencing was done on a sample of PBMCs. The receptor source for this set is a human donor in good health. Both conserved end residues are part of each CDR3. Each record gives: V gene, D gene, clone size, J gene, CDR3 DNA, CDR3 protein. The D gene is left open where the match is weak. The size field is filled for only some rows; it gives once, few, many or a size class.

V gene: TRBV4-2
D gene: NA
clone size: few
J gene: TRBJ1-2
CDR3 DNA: TGTGCCAGCAGCCTAGACCCCGCTAACTATGGCTACACCTTC
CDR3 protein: CASSLDPANYGYTF

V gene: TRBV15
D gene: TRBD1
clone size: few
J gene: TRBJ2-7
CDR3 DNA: TGTGCCACCAGCAGAGGACAGGGAGCCTACGAGCAGTACTTC
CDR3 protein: CATSRGQGAYEQYF

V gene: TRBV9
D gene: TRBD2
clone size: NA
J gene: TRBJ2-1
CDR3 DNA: TGTGCCAGCAGCGGAAGCGGGGGAAATGAGCAGTTCTTC
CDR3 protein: CASSGSGGNEQFF

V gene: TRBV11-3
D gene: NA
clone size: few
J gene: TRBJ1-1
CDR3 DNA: TGTGCCAGCAGCTTAAACGGGGAGGACACTGAAGCTTTCTTT
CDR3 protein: CASSLNGEDTEAFF

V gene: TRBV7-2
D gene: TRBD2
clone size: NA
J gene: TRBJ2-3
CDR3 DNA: TGTGCCAGCAGCGCCCTAGCGGGGGTCACAGATACGCAGTATTTT
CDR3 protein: CASSALAGVTDTQYF

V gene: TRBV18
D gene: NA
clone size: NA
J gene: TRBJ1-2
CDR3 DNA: TGTGCCAGCTCACCAGTAGAATCATATGGCTACACCTTC
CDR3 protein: CASSPVESYGYTF

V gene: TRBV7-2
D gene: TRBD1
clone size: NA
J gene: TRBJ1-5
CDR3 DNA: TGTGCCAGCAGCTTAGACAGGGGATATGCTCAGCCCCAGCATTTT
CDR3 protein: CASSLDRGYAQPQHF

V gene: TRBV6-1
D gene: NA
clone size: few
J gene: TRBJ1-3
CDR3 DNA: TGTGCCAGCAGTGACAGGGGTTATAGAAACACCATATATTTT
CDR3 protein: CASSDRGYRNTIYF

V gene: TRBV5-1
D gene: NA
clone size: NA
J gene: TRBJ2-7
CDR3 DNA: TGCGCCAGCCGTCTGACTAGTTCCTACGAGCAGTACTTC
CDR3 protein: CASRLTSSYEQYF

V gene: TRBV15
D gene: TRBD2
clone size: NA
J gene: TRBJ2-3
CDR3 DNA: TGTGCCACCAGCAGAGATCTCAGCGGGGGGGCGAGAGGGCAGTATTTT
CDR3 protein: CATSRDLSGGARGQYF

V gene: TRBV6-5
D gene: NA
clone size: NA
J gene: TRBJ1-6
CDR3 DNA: TGTGCCAGCAGTCTACAGGGTGGGTTTTCACCCCTCCACTTT
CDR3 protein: CASSLQGGFSPLHF

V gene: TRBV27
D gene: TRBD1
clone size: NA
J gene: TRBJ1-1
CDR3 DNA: TGTGCCAGCAGTTTATCCGGGACAGGGAGGAGGATGAACACTGAAGCTTTCTTT
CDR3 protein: CASSLSGTGRRMNTEAFF

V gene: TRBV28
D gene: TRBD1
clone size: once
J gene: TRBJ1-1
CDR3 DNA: TGTGCCAGCAGTCCCCGGGACAGGGGATCAGCTTTCTTT
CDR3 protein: CASSPRDRGSAFF

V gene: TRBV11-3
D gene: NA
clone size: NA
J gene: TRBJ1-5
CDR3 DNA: TGTGCCAGCAGCGTTACAGGGAGGGGCAATCAGCCCCAGCATTTT
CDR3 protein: CASSVTGRGNQPQHF

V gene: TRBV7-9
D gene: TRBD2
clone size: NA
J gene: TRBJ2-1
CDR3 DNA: TGTGCCAGCAGCCGGACTAGCGGGCTAGGCTCCTACAATGAGCAGTTCTTC
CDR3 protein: CASSRTSGLGSYNEQFF

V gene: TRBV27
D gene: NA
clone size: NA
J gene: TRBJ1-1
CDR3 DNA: TGTGCCAGCAGTTGGTCTCAGGGGACTGAAGCTTTCTTT
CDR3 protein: CASSWSQGTEAFF

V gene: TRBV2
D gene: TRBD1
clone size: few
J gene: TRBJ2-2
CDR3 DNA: TGTGCCAGCAGTCCCGGGACAGGGTCCGGGGAGCTGTTTTTT
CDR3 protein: CASSPGTGSGELFF

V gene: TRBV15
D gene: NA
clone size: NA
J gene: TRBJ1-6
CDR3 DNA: TGTGCCACCAGCAGAGACAGGGGCCGGAATTCACCCCTCCACTTT
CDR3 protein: CATSRDRGRNSPLHF

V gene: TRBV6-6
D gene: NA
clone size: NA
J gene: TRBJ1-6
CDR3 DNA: TGTGCCAGCAGTTACTCGACAGCCTCTTGGGCCCTCCACTTT
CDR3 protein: CASSYSTASWALHF

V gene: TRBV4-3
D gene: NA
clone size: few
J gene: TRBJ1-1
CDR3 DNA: TGCGCCAGCAGCCAAGATCGGGCAGGGCCGGGGAACACTGAAGCTTTCTTT
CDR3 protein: CASSQDRAGPGNTEAFF

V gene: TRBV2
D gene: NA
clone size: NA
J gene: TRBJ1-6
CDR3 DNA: TGTGCCAGCAGGGCCGGTCTAAGGGGAATAGATTCACCCCTCCACTTT
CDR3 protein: CASRAGLRGIDSPLHF

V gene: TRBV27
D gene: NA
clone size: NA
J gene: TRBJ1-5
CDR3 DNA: TGTGCCAGCAGTTTGAGAGGGAATCAGCCCCAGCATTTT
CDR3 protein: CASSLRGNQPQHF

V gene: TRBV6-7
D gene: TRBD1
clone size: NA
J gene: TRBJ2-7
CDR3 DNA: TGTGCCAGCAGTTTGACCGGGACAGGGGGCTGCGAGCAGTACTTC
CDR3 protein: CASSLTGTGGCEQYF

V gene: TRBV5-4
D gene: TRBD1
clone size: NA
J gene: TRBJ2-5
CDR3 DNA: TGTGCCAGCAGCCCGACAGGGGGAAACCAAGAGACCCAGTACTTC
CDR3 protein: CASSPTGGNQETQYF

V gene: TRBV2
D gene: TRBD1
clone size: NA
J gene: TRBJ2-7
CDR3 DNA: TGTGCCAGCGGGACAGTCTACGAGCAGTACTTC
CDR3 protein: CASGTVYEQYF

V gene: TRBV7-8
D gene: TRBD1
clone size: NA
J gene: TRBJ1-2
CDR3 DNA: TGTGCCAGCAGCCAGTCCCGGGACAGGGGTGGCTACACCTTC
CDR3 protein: CASSQSRDRGGYTF

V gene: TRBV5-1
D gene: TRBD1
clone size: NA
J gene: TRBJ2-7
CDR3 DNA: TGCGCCAGCAGCTGGGGACAGGGGCTCTCCTACGAGCAGTACTTC
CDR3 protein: CASSWGQGLSYEQYF

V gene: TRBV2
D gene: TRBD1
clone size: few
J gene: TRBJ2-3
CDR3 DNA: TGTGCCAGCAGTTTGACAGGGGATACTAGCACAGATACGCAGTATTTT
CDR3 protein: CASSLTGDTSTDTQYF

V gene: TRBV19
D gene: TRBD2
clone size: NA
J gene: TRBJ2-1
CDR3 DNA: TGTGCCAGTACGTTCGGGGGGAGTGAGCAGTTCTTC
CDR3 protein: CASTFGGSEQFF

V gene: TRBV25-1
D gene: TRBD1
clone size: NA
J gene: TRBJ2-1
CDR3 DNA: TGTGCCAGCAGTCCATCGGACAGGGACGATGAGCAGTTCTTC
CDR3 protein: CASSPSDRDDEQFF

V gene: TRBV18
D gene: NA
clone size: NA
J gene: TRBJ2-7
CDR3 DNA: TGTGCCAGCTCGACTGCGGGACGCTCGAGCTCCTACGAGCAGTACTTC
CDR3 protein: CASSTAGRSSSYEQYF

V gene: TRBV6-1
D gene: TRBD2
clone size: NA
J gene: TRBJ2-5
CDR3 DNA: TGTGCCAGCAGTGTATCTACTAGCGGGGGCCAATTCCAAGAGACCCAGTACTTC
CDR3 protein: CASSVSTSGGQFQETQYF

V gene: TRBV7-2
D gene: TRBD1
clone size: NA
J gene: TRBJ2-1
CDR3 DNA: TGTGCCAGCAGCCCCGGGACAGGGGTTTATGAGCAGTTCTTC
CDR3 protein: CASSPGTGVYEQFF

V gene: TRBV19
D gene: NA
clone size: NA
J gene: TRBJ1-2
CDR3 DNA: TGTGCCAGTTCGTCAGGGAAGAGCTATGGCTACACCTTC
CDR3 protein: CASSSGKSYGYTF

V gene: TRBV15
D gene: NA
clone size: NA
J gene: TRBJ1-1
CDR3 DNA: TGTGCCACCAGCAACGCACCAGGGCGGGAAGCTTTCTTT
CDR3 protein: CATSNAPGREAFF